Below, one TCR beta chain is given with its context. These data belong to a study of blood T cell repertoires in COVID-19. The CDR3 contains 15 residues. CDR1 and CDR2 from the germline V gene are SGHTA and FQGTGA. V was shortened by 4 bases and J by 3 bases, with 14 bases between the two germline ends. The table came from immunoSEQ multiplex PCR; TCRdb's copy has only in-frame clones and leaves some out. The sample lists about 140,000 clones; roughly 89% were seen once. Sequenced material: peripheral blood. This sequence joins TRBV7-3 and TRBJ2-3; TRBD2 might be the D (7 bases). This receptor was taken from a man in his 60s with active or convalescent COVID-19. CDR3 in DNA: TGTGCCAGCAGCTCACTGGGGGGGCGGACAGATACGCAGTATTTT. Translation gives CASSSLGGRTDTQYF.